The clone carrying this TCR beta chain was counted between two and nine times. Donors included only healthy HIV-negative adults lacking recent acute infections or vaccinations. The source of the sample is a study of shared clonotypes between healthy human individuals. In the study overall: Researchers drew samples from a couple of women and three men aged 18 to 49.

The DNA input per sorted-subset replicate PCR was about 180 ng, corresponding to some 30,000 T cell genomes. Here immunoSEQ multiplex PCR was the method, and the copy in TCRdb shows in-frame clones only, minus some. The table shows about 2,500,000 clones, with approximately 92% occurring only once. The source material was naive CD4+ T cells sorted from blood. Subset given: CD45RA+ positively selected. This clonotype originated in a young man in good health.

The chain's CDR3 is CASSPSPGSGPLHF. The DNA of the CDR3 is TGTGCCAGCAGCCCCAGTCCCGGGTCGGGTCCCCTCCACTTT. The V gene is TRBV7-3, the J gene TRBJ1-6; D gene uncertain. The CDR3 runs 14 residues. The V end lost 5 bases, the J end lost 13 bases, and 18 bases lay between the germline ends. The germline gives CDR1 SGHTA, CDR2 FQGTGA.